This entry lists 10 T cell receptor beta chains sequenced from one sample in a study of regulatory T cells in long-lasting Graves disease. Building the TCR beta libraries relied on iRepertoire HTBI primers, and CDR3 regions underwent Arm-PCR. Via MiXCR, TCRdb re-called the multiplex PCR reads, giving one row per CDR3 protein. The sample comprises around 500,000 distinct CDR3 sequences, approximately 16% of which are singletons, and more than 20% rests with the top ten. Time point in this sample: newly diagnosed GD, antithyroid drugs for less than 3 months. RNA from PBMCs was the source of the TCR library. These data were also filed under a second study, of T cells in Graves' hyperthyroidism and ophthalmopathy.

The sequencing here drew on peripheral blood mononuclear cells (PBMCs), taken at new diagnosis, from a patient treated with antithyroid drugs. These receptors were taken from a woman aged 35-65 years with Graves disease.

The V call is TRBV4-2, the J call TRBJ2-1; D is tentatively TRBD1 or TRBD2 (5 bases each). In germline, CDR1 is LGHNA, CDR2 YNFKEQ. Trimming took off 0 bases at V and 4 bases at J, with 19 bases between the two ends. This CDR3 comprises 18 residues. CDR3 amino acids: CASSQEEGLRLPYNEQFF. CDR3 bases: TGTGCCAGCAGCCAAGAAGAGGGGTTGCGCCTGCCTTACAATGAGCAGTTCTTC.

In its sample, this clonotype was seen once. A single base separates this from a much larger clone, so it may be a read error. J is TRBJ1-5 and V is TRBV25-1; D perhaps matches TRBD1 (5 bases). CDR1 and CDR2 from the germline V gene are MGHDK and SYGVNS. The CDR3 totals 14 residues. The DNA for the CDR3 is TGTGCCAACAGTGAGTCAGGGAACAATCAGCCCCAGCATTTT. Encoded protein: CANSESGNNQPQHF.

This clonotype has ten or more counts. The J gene is TRBJ2-7, the V gene TRBV28; D is undetermined. CDR3 length equals 11 residues. From germline, CDR1 is MDHEN and CDR2 SYDVKM. The V and J ends lost 5 bases and 6 bases respectively, with 8 bases between them. The CDR3 DNA follows: TGTGCCAGCAGTGGTATGGCCGAGCAGTACTTC. It codes for CASSGMAEQYF. The full variable domain, rest sourced from reference TRBV28 and TRBJ2-7, is DVKVTQSSRYLVKRTGEKVFLECVQDMDHENMFWYRQDPGLGLRLIYFSYDVKMKEKGDIPEGYSVSREKKERFSLILESASTNQTSMYLCASSGMAEQYFGPGTRLTVT.

This clonotype was seen at least ten times. This rearrangement joins TRBV12-3 or TRBV12-4 to TRBJ1-3; 8 bases are shared with TRBD1. The V gene end was trimmed by 3 bases and the J gene end by 0 bases; junction bases not matched to a gene: 1. This CDR3 region has 15 residues. Written as DNA, the CDR3 is TGTGCCAGCAGTTTTGGGACAGGCTCTGGAAACACCATATATTTT. Translation: CASSFGTGSGNTIYF.

The chain has TRBV28 and TRBJ2-3, with 7 positions matching TRBD1. Germline V gives CDR1 MDHEN, CDR2 SYDVKM. The CDR3 is 14 residues long. V lost 4 bases and J lost 6; bases outside the gene matches: 7. The CDR3 sequence: CASSSMKTGDTQYF. The DNA for the CDR3 is TGTGCCAGCAGTTCCATGAAGACAGGGGATACGCAGTATTTT.

V is TRBV4-1 and J is TRBJ1-1, with TRBD1 as a possible D gene (5 bases). V lost 3 bases, J lost 4 bases, and 12 bases lay in between. The CDR3 covers 14 residues. Germline-derived CDR1 and CDR2 are MGHRA and YSYEKL. The CDR3, as DNA: TGCGCCAGCAGCCACAAGGGGTTGTTCACTGAAGCTTTCTTT. Protein sequence: CASSHKGLFTEAFF.

A few counts support this clonotype. CDR3 coding DNA: TGCGCCAGCAGCCCCGGGACAATTGCTTTCTTT. Its translation is CASSPGTIAFF. V gene TRBV4-1 combines with J gene TRBJ1-1; D is possibly TRBD1 (6 bases). Germline V gives CDR1 MGHRA, CDR2 YSYEKL. The CDR3 runs to 11 residues. Trimming stripped 4 bases from V and 11 bases from J, with 11 bases between.

CDR3 residues: CASSYQPNTGELFF. The CDR3 coding sequence is TGTGCCAGTAGTTACCAACCGAACACCGGGGAGCTGTTTTTT. The chain employs TRBV19 and TRBJ2-2; no reliable D call. Germline V gives CDR1 LNHDA, CDR2 SQIVND (reference sequence). V shed 5 bases and J shed 0 bases, with 7 bases lying between them. The CDR3 consists of 14 residues.

The chain employs TRBV9 and TRBJ1-1; the D is unclear. Trimming pared 0 bases from V and 1 base from J, leaving 13 bases between. This CDR3 spans 16 amino acids. Germline CDR1 is SGDLS and CDR2 is YYNGEE. The CDR3 loop is CASSVEGLSGNTEAFF. In nucleotides, the CDR3 is TGTGCCAGCAGCGTAGAGGGCCTTAGCGGGAACACTGAAGCTTTCTTT. The full variable domain, its missing parts supplied by reference TRBV9 and TRBJ1-1, is DSGVTQTPKHLITATGQRVTLRCSPRSGDLSVYWYQQSLDQGLQFLIQYYNGEERAKGNILERFSAQQFPDLHSELNLSSLELGDSALYFCASSVEGLSGNTEAFFGQGTRLTVV.

This clonotype was seen at least ten times. This rearrangement joins TRBV18 to TRBJ1-6, with D tentatively TRBD1 (6 bases). The germline V gene has CDR1 KGHSH and CDR2 LQKENI. This CDR3 region has 13 residues. V was shortened by 4 bases and J by 7 bases, with 8 bases between the two germline ends. The CDR3 DNA follows: TGTGCCAGCTCACTCCAGGGGAATTCACCCCTCCACTTT. Amino acids: CASSLQGNSPLHF. Combining the CDR3 with reference TRBV18 and TRBJ1-6 gives the whole variable domain NAGVMQNPRHLVRRRGQEARLRCSPMKGHSHVYWYRQLPEEGLKFMVYLQKENIIDESGMPKERFSAEFPKEGPSILRIQQVVRGDSAAYFCASSLQGNSPLHFGNGTRLTVT.